The sequence of this T cell receptor beta chain was determined in a study of T-cell reconstitution after alpha-beta-depleted transplantation in children. Findings and limits, study-wide: Day-60 TCRbeta diversity that was high in some patients was derived from surviving recipient T cells and thymic progenitors. Several hundred expanded graft clones reportedly were the source of alpha-beta T cells about two months after transplant. Newly generated T cells supplied most T-cell counts and diversity one year post-transplant.

Unique molecular identifiers were incorporated during preparation of the TCRbeta library. One entry per CDR3 protein, called by TCRdb with MiXCR from the PCR reads. The repertoire holds about 980,000 distinct CDR3 sequences, with about 29% as singletons. As concerns this clonotype: Its specificity is unknown.

Sequenced here: PBMCs, mostly from graft donor cells, sampled 360 days after TCRalphabeta/CD19-depleted stem cell transplant. This clonotype was sampled from a boy in the first two years of life who had a stem cell transplant for SCID, so the T cells may come from the graft donor.

The CDR3 is CSAGGLAGSDTQYF. For the CDR3, the DNA is TGCAGTGCTGGGGGACTAGCGGGGTCGGATACGCAGTATTTT. This rearrangement joins TRBV20-1 to TRBJ2-3; 13 nucleotides line up with TRBD2. V was clipped by 5 bases and J by 6 bases; unmatched bases: 5. CDR3 length: 14 amino acids. Germline V gene lookup returns CDR1 DFQATT and CDR2 SNEGSKA (reference sequence).